The present entry profiles one T cell receptor beta chain with its context. Assay used: immunoSEQ multiplex PCR; TCRdb lists only in-frame clones, some missing. The sample contains about 250,000 clones, around nine tenths of which appear only once. The data were taken from a study of blood T cell repertoires in COVID-19. This CDR3 comprises 15 residues. The ends lost 2 bases at V and 5 bases at J; junction bases unmatched: 3. Germline CDR1 KGHSH, CDR2 LQKENI. The origin of this receptor is a man older than 75 with acute or convalescent COVID-19. The sequenced sample was peripheral blood. This chain uses TRBV18 with TRBJ2-1; TRBD2 agrees at 10 bases. The CDR3 loop reads CASSPNGLADNEQFF. The CDR3 DNA is TGTGCCAGCTCACCAAACGGACTAGCGGACAATGAGCAGTTCTTC. The full variable domain, its missing parts supplied by reference TRBV18 and TRBJ2-1, is NAGVMQNPRHLVRRRGQEARLRCSPMKGHSHVYWYRQLPEEGLKFMVYLQKENIIDESGMPKERFSAEFPKEGPSILRIQQVVRGDSAAYFCASSPNGLADNEQFFGPGTRLTVL.